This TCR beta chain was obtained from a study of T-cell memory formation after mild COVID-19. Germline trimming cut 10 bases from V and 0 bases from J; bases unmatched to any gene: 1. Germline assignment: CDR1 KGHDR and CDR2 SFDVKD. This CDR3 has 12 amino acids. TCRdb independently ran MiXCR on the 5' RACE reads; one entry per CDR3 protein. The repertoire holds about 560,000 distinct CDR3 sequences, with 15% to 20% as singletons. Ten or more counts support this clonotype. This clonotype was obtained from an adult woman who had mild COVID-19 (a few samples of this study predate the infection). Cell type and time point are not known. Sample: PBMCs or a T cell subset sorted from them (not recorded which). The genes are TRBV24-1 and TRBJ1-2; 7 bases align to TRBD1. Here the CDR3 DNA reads TGTGCCACGCAGGGGGCTAACTATGGCTACACCTTC. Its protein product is CATQGANYGYTF.